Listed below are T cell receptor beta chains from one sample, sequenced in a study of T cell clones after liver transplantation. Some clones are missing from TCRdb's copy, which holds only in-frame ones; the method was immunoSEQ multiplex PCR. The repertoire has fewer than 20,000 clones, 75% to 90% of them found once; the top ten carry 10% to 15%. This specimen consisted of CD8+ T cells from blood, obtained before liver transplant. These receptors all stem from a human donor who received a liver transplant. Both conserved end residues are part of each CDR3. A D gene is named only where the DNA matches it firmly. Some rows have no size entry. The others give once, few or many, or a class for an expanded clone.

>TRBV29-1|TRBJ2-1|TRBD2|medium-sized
CSVEGLAGSVDYNEQFF
TGCAGCGTCGAGGGGCTAGCGGGATCTGTTGACTACAATGAGCAGTTCTTC
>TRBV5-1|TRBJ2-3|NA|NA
CASSLLTGLGTDTQYF
TGCGCCAGCAGCTTACTTACAGGTCTTGGCACAGATACGCAGTATTTT
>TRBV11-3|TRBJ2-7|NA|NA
CASSPLPGEQYF
TGTGCCAGCAGCCCGCTGCCGGGCGAGCAGTACTTC
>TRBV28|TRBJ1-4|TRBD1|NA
CASSPRGGNEKLFF
TGTGCCAGCAGCCCCCGAGGGGGCAATGAAAAACTGTTTTTT
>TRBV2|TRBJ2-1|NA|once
CASSRGSGYNEQFF
TGTGCCAGCAGTAGAGGCAGCGGTTACAATGAGCAGTTCTTC
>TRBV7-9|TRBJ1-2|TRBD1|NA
CASSHALTGVDGYTF
TGTGCCAGCAGCCACGCTCTTACAGGGGTGGATGGCTACACCTTC
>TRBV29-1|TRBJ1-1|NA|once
CSVPLGEKAFF
TGCAGCGTTCCCTTGGGGGAGAAAGCTTTCTTT
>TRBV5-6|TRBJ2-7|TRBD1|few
CASRPQGGFSYEQYF
TGTGCCAGCAGGCCACAGGGGGGATTTTCCTACGAGCAGTACTTC
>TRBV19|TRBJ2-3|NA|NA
CASSIREGGPDTQYF
TGTGCCAGTAGTATCAGGGAAGGGGGGCCAGATACGCAGTATTTT
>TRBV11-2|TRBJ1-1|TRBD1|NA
CASSSHPDRGSGSGTEAFF
TGTGCCAGCAGTTCCCATCCAGACAGGGGGTCGGGCTCGGGCACTGAAGCTTTCTTT
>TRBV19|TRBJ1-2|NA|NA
CATNWAHREYGYTF
TGTGCCACCAATTGGGCCCACAGGGAGTATGGCTACACCTTC
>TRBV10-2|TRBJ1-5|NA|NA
CASSEGYNQPQHF
TGCGCCAGCAGTGAAGGATACAATCAGCCCCAGCATTTT
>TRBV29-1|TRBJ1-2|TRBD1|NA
CSVGGDRGPIGYTF
TGCAGCGTTGGAGGGGACAGGGGGCCGATCGGCTACACCTTC
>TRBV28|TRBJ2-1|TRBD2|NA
CASSPPLGLAGRNEQFF
TGTGCCAGCAGTCCCCCCCTCGGACTAGCGGGACGCAATGAGCAGTTCTTC
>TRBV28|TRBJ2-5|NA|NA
CATSRGEEAQYF
TGTGCCACAAGCCGAGGGGAAGAGGCCCAGTACTTC
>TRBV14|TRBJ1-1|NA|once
CASSQAGMNTEAFF
TGTGCCAGCAGCCAAGCAGGGATGAACACTGAAGCTTTCTTT
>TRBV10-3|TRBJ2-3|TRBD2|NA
CAISEYPRTSGSTDTQYF
TGTGCCATCAGTGAGTATCCCCGGACTAGCGGGAGCACAGATACGCAGTATTTT
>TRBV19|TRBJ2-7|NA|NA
CASSIHFSSESYEQYF
TGTGCCAGTAGTATCCATTTTTCTAGCGAGTCCTACGAGCAGTACTTC
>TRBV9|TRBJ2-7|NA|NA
CASSVGFSLSYEQYF
TGTGCCAGCAGCGTAGGCTTTAGCTTATCCTACGAGCAGTACTTC
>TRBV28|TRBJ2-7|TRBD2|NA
CASSFLLAGPSYEQYF
TGTGCCAGCAGTTTTTTACTAGCGGGACCTTCCTACGAGCAGTACTTC
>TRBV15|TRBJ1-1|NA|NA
CATSREYGGMNTEAFF
TGTGCCACCAGCAGAGAATATGGCGGGATGAACACTGAAGCTTTCTTT
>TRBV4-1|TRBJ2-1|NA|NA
CASSHPGLSYNEQFF
TGCGCCAGCAGCCATCCGGGACTCTCGTACAATGAGCAGTTCTTC
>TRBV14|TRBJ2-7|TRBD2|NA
CASSQDFPSGGGYEQYF
TGTGCCAGCAGCCAAGATTTCCCTAGCGGGGGAGGTTACGAGCAGTACTTC
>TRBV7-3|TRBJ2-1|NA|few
CASSPVPGAAYNEQFF
TGTGCCAGCAGCCCCGTACCGGGAGCAGCCTACAATGAGCAGTTCTTC
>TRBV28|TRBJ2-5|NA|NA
CASSLGTEDLQETQYF
TGTGCCAGCAGTTTGGGAACGGAGGACCTTCAAGAGACCCAGTACTTC
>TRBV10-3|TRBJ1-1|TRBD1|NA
CAISEAGGVNTEAFF
TGTGCCATCAGTGAGGCAGGGGGCGTGAACACTGAAGCTTTCTTT
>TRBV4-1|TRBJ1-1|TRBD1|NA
CASSQVQGEAEAFF
TGCGCCAGCAGCCAAGTCCAGGGGGAAGCTGAAGCTTTCTTT
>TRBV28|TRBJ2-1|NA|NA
CASSLRPRNYNEQFF
TGTGCCAGCAGTTTACGGCCCAGGAACTACAATGAGCAGTTCTTC
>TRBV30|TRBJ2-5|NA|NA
CAWSWDGEETQYF
TGTGCCTGGAGTTGGGACGGCGAAGAGACCCAGTACTTC
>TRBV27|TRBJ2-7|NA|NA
CASSPSLVYEQYF
TGTGCCAGCAGTCCCAGCCTGGTTTACGAGCAGTACTTC
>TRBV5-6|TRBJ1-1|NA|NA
CASSRPRAGLGYEAFF
TGTGCCAGCAGCCGGCCGAGAGCGGGGCTGGGGTATGAAGCTTTCTTT
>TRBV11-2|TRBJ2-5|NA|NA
CASSLRDFQETQYF
TGTGCCAGCAGCCTAAGGGACTTTCAAGAGACCCAGTACTTC
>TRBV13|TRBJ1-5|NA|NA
CASSRGRGVGISNQPQHF
TGTGCCAGCAGCCGAGGTCGGGGGGTAGGGATTAGCAATCAGCCCCAGCATTTT
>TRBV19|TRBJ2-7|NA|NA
CASSWTVPSYEQYF
TGTGCCAGTAGCTGGACAGTACCCTCCTACGAGCAGTACTTC
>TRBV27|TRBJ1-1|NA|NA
CASSFGGINTEAFF
TGTGCCAGCAGTTTCGGGGGGATAAACACTGAAGCTTTCTTT